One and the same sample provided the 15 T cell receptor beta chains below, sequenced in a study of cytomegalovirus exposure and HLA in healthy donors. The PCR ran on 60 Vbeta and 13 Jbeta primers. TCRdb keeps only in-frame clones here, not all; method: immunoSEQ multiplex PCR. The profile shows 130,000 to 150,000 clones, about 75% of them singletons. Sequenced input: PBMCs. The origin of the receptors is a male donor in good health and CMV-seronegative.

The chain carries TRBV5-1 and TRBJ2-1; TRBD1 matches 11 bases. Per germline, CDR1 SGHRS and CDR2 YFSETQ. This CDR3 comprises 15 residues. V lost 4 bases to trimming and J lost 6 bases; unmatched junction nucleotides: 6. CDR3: CASSAGQGAFNEQFF. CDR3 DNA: TGCGCCAGCAGCGCCGGACAGGGGGCGTTCAATGAGCAGTTCTTC.

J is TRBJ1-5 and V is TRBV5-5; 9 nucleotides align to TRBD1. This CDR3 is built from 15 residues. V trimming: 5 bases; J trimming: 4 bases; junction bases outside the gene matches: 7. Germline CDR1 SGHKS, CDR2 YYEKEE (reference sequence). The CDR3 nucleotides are TGTGCCAGCAGTTCGGGTGACAGGGGGAATCAGCCCCAGCATTTT. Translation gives CASSSGDRGNQPQHF.

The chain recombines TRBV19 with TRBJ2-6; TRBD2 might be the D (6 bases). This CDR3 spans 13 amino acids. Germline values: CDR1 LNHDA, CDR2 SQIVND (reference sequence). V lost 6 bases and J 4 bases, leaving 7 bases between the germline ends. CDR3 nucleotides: TGTGCCAGTAGGGAGGGGGGGGCCAACGTCCTGACTTTC. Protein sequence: CASREGGANVLTF. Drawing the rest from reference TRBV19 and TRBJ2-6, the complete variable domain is DGGITQSPKYLFRKEGQNVTLSCEQNLNHDAMYWYRQDPGQGLRLIYYSQIVNDFQKGDIAEGYSVSREKKESFPLTVTSAQKNPTAFYLCASREGGANVLTFGAGSRLTVL.

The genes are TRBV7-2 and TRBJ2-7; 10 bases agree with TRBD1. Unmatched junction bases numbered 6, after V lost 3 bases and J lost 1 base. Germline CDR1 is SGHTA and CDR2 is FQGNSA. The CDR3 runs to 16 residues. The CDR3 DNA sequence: TGTGCCAGCAGCTTGTACGGGACAGGGGCATCCTACGAGCAGTACTTC. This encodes CASSLYGTGASYEQYF.

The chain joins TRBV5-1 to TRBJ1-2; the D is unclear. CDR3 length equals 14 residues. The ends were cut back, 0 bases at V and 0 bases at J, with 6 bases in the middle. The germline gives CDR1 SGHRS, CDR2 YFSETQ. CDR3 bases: TGCGCCAGCAGCTTGGAGGAGCCTAACTATGGCTACACCTTC. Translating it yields CASSLEEPNYGYTF.

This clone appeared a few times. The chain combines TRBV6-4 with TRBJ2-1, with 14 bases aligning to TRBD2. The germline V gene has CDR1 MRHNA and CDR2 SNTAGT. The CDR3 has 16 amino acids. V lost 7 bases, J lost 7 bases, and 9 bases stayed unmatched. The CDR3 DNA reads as TGTGCCAGCAAACCCCCCGGACTAGCGGGAGGTAATGAGCAGTTCTTC. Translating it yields CASKPPGLAGGNEQFF.

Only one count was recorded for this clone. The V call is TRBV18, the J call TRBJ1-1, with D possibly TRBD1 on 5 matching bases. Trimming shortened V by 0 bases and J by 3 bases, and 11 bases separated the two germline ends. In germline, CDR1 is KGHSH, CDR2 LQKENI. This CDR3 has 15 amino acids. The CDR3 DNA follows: TGTGCCAGCTCACCACCGCGGGGGTTGGACACTGAAGCTTTCTTT. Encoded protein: CASSPPRGLDTEAFF.

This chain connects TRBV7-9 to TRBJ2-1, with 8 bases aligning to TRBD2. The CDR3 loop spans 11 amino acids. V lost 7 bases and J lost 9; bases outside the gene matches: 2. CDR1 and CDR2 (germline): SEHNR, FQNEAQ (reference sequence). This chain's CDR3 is CASTRGGEQFF. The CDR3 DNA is TGTGCCAGCACCCGGGGGGGTGAGCAGTTCTTC.

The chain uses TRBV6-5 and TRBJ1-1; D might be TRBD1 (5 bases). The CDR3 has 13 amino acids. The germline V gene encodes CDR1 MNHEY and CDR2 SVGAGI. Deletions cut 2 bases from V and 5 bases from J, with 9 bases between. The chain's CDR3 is CASSYLGGTEAFF. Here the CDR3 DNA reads TGTGCCAGCAGTTACCTGGGGGGTACTGAAGCTTTCTTT.

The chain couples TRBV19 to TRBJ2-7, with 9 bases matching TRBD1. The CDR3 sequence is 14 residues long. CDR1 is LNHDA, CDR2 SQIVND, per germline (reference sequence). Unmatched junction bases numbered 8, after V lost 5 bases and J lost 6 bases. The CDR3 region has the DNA TGTGCCAGTAGTCCGGGACAGGGAGGGATCGAGCAGTACTTC. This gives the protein CASSPGQGGIEQYF.

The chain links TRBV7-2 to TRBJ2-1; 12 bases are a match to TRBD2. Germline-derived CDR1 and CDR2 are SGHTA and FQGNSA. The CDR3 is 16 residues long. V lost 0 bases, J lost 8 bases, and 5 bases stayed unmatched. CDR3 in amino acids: CASSLALAGGPYEQFF. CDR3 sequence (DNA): TGTGCCAGCAGCTTAGCGCTAGCGGGGGGGCCGTATGAGCAGTTCTTC.

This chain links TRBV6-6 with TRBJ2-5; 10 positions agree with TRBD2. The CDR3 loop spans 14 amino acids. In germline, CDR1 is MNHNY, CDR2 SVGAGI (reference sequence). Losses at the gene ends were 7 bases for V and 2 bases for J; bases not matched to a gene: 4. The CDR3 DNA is TGTGCCAGCAATATAGCGGGGGGACAAGAGACCCAGTACTTC. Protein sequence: CASNIAGGQETQYF.

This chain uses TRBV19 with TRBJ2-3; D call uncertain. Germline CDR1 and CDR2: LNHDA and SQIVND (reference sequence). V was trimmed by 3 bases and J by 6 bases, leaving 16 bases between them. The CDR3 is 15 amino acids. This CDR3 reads CASSIRAGVPDTQYF. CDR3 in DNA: TGTGCCAGTAGTATCCGAGCTGGAGTTCCTGATACGCAGTATTTT.

CDR3 DNA: TGTGCCAGCTCACCAGGGCCGTTCAATCAGCCCCAGCATTTT. Translating gives CASSPGPFNQPQHF. The chain recombines TRBV18 with TRBJ1-5; no clear D. In germline, CDR1 is KGHSH, CDR2 LQKENI. The CDR3 extends over 14 amino acids. The V gene lost 2 bases and the J gene lost 3 bases, with 8 bases spanning the gap. Full variable domain (missing parts from reference TRBV18 and TRBJ1-5): NAGVMQNPRHLVRRRGQEARLRCSPMKGHSHVYWYRQLPEEGLKFMVYLQKENIIDESGMPKERFSAEFPKEGPSILRIQQVVRGDSAAYFCASSPGPFNQPQHFGDGTRLSIL.

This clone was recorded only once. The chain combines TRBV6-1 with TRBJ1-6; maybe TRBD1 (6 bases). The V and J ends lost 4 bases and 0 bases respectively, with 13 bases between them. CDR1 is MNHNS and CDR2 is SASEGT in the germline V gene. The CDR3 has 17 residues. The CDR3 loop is CASSVNRDSSYNSPLHF. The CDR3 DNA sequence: TGTGCCAGCAGTGTAAACAGGGATAGCTCCTATAATTCACCCCTCCACTTT.